This TCR beta chain is drawn from a study of blood T cell repertoires in COVID-19. About the study: The United States, Italy and Spain provided the acute and convalescent COVID-19 samples. T cells, B-cell-depleted T cells, or PBMCs provided the cDNA or gDNA that served as material.

This clone was counted a single time. The germline V gene encodes CDR1 KGHSH and CDR2 LQKENI. V was shortened by 0 bases and J by 2 bases, with 7 bases between the two germline ends. The CDR3 covers 14 residues. As processed by the authors: The authors estimated nucleated cell counts from reference gene primer amplification. Sequencing was performed with immunoSEQ multiplex PCR; in TCRdb, only in-frame clones are kept and a portion is missing. That table furnishes V, J and clone size, whereas the DNA furnished D and trimming. The table records about 240,000 clones, 70% to 85% of them present only once.

Sequencing used peripheral blood. The receptor was derived from a woman aged 80 or over with acute or convalescent COVID-19. The chain recombines TRBV18 with TRBJ2-5, with D possibly being TRBD1 (5 bases). CDR3: CASSPPGRQETQYF. Here the CDR3 DNA reads TGTGCCAGCTCACCACCGGGGCGTCAAGAGACCCAGTACTTC.